The table lists the clone carrying this TCR beta chain with many counts. The entry originates in a study of identical twins. TCRdb used MiXCR to reprocess the 5' RACE reads, holding one entry per CDR3 protein. Here the sample spans some 660,000 distinct CDR3 sequences, over 8.5% being singletons. The junction had 4 bases not matched to a gene; V was cut back by 5 bases and J by 1 base. The CDR3 covers 14 residues. This same sample was also taken into another study, of yellow fever vaccine responses in identical twins.

This receptor was obtained from a woman aged 18-35 years in good health. The sequenced material came from PBMCs. The chain is built from TRBV12-3 or TRBV12-4 and TRBJ1-2; 7 bases map to TRBD1. As DNA, the CDR3 is TGTGCCAGCAGTCGGGACAGTGGTAACTATGGCTACACCTTC. Its protein product is CASSRDSGNYGYTF.